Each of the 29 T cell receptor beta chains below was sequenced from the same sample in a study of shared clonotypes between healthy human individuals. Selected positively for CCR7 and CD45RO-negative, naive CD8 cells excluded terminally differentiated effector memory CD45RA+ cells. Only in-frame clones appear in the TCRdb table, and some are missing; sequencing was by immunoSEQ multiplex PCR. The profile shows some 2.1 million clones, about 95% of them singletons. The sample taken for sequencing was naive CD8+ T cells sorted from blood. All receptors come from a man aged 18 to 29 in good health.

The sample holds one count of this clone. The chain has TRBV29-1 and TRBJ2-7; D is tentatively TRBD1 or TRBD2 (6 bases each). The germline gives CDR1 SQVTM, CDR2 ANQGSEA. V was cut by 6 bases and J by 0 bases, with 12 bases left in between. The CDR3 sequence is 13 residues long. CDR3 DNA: TGCAGCGTGACGGGGGACATCTCCTACGAGCAGTACTTC. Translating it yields CSVTGDISYEQYF.

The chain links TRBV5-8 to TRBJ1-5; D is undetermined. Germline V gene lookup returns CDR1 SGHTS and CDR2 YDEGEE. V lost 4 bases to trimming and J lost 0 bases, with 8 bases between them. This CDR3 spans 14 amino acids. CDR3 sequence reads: CASSQIYSNQPQHF. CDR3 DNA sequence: TGTGCCAGCAGCCAGATATATAGCAATCAGCCCCAGCATTTT.

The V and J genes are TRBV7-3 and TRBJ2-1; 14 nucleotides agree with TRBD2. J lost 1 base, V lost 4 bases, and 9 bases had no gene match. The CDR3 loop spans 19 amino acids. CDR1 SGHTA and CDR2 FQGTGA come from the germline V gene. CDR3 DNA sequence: TGTGCCAGCAGCTCGGGACTAGCGGGGGACCGAAGGTCCTACAATGAGCAGTTCTTC. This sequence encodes CASSSGLAGDRRSYNEQFF.

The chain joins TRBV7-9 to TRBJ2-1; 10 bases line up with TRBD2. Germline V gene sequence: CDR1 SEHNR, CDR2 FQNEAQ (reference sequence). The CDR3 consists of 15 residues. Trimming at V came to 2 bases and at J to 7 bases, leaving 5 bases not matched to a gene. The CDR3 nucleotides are TGTGCCAGCAGCTTACTAGCGGGAGTGGGAAATGAGCAGTTCTTC. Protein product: CASSLLAGVGNEQFF. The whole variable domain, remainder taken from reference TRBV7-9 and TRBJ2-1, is DTGVSQNPRHKITKRGQNVTFRCDPISEHNRLYWYRQTLGQGPEFLTYFQNEAQLEKSRLLSDRFSAERPKGSFSTLEIQRTEQGDSAMYLCASSLLAGVGNEQFFGPGTRLTVL.

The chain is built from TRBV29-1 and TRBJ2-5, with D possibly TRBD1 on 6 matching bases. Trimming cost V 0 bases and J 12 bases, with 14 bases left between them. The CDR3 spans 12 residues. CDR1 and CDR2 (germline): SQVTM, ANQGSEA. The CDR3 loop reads CSVEEGQGREYF. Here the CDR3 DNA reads TGCAGCGTTGAAGAGGGGCAGGGGCGGGAGTACTTC.

For the CDR3, the DNA is TGTGCCAGTACAGGGGGCGGCTATACCCCTTATGGCTACACCTTC. This encodes CASTGGGYTPYGYTF. The chain combines TRBV2 with TRBJ1-2; the match to TRBD1 covers 9 bases. The CDR3 totals 15 residues. Looked up from germline, CDR1 is SNHLY and CDR2 is FYNNEI. Losses at the gene ends were 9 bases for V and 5 bases for J; bases not matched to a gene: 13.

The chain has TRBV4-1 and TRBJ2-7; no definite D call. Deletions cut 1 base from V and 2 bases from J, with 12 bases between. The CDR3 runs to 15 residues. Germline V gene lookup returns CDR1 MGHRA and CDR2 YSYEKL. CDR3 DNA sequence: TGCGCCAGCAGCCAAGTTTTCGGCAGCGCCTACGAGCAGTACTTC. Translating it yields CASSQVFGSAYEQYF.

The CDR3, as DNA: TGCGCCAGCAGCTTTCGACAGGGGTACGATTCACCCCTCCACTTT. Amino acids: CASSFRQGYDSPLHF. The V and J genes are TRBV5-1 and TRBJ1-6, with 8 bases lining up with TRBD1. Germline V lookup: CDR1 SGHRS, CDR2 YFSETQ. V gave up 2 bases and J gave up 8 bases; unmatched junction bases: 6. The CDR3 totals 15 residues.

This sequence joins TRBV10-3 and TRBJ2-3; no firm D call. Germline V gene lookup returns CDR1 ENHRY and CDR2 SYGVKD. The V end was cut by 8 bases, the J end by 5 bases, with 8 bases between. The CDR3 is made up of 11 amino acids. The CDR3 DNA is TGTGCCATCCGTTATGGAGATACGCAGTATTTT. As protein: CAIRYGDTQYF.

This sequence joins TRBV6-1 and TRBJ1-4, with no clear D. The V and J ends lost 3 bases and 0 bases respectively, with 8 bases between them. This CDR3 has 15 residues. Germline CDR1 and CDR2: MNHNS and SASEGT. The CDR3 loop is CASSESPTTNEKLFF. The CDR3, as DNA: TGTGCCAGCAGTGAGTCGCCGACAACTAATGAAAAACTGTTTTTT.

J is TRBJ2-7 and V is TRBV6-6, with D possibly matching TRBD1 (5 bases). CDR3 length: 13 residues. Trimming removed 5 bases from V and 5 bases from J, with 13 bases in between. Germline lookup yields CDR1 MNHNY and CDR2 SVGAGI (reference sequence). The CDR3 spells CASSSQGSDEQYF. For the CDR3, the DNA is TGTGCCAGCAGTAGTCAGGGTTCCGACGAGCAGTACTTC.

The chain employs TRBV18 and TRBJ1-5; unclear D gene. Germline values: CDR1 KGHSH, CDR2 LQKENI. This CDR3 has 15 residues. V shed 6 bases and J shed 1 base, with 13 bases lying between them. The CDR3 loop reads CASSHSAESNQPQHF. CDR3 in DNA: TGTGCCAGCTCGCATTCGGCAGAGAGCAATCAGCCCCAGCATTTT.

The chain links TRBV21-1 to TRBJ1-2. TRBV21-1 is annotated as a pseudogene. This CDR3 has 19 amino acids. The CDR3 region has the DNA TGTGCCAGCAAAGATTTTCAAGGTCGGGGGGCACGTAGTCCGGGCGGCTACACCTTC. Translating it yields CASKDFQGRGARSPGGYTF.

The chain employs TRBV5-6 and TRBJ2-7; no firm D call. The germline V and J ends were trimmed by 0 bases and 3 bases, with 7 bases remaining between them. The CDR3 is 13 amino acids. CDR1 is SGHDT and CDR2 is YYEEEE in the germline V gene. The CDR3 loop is CASSLEGIYEQYF. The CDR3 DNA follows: TGTGCCAGCAGCTTGGAGGGAATCTACGAGCAGTACTTC.

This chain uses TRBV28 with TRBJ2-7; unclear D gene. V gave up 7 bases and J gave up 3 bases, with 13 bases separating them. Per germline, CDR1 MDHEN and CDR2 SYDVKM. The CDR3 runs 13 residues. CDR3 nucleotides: TGTGCCAGCACCTTGAGGTCATTCTACGAGCAGTACTTC. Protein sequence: CASTLRSFYEQYF.

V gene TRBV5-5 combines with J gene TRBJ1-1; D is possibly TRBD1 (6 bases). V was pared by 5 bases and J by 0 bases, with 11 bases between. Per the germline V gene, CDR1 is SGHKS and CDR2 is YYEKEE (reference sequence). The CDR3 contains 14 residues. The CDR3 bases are TGTGCCAGCAGGCTGGGGGGCATGAACACTGAAGCTTTCTTT. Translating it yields CASRLGGMNTEAFF.

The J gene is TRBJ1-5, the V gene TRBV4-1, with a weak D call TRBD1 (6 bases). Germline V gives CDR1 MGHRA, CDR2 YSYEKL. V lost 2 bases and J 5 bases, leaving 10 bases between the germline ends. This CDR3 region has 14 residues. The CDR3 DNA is TGCGCCAGCAGCCAACAGGACAGAGATCAGCCCCAGCATTTT. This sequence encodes CASSQQDRDQPQHF.

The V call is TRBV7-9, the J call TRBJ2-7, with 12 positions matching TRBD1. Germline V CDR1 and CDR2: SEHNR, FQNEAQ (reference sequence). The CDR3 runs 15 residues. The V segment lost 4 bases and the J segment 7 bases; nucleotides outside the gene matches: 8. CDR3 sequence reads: CASSSLGDRGLEQYF. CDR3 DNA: TGTGCCAGCAGCTCCTTGGGGGACAGGGGGCTTGAGCAGTACTTC.

The CDR3 loop reads CASSRGGQDEQFF. The CDR3 DNA follows: TGCGCCAGCAGCCGTGGGGGGCAGGATGAGCAGTTCTTC. The chain combines TRBV4-1 with TRBJ2-1; the D call may be TRBD1 or TRBD2 (6 bases each). Germline V CDR1 and CDR2: MGHRA, YSYEKL. V lost 4 bases and J lost 8, with 12 bases in between. CDR3 size: 13 residues.

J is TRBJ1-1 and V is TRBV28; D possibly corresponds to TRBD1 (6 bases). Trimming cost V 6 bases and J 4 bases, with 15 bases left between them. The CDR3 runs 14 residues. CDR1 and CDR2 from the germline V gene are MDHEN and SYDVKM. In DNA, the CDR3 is TGTGCCAGCAGCGTCAGGGGTTTGGGCACTGAAGCTTTCTTT. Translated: CASSVRGLGTEAFF.

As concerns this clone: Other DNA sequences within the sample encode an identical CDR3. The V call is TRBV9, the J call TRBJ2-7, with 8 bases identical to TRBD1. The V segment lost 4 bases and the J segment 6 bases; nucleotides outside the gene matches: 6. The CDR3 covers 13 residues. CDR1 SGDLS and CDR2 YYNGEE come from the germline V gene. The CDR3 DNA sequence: TGTGCCAGCAGCCTAGGACAGGGAGGCGAGCAGTACTTC. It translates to CASSLGQGGEQYF.

The CDR3 protein is CASSFTVFNQPQHF. CDR3 nucleotide sequence: TGTGCCAGCAGTTTTACGGTTTTCAATCAGCCCCAGCATTTT. This rearrangement joins TRBV6-6 to TRBJ1-5, with D unresolved. Germline V gene data show CDR1 as MNHNY and CDR2 as SVGAGI (reference sequence). The V end lost 4 bases, the J end lost 3 bases, and 10 bases lay between the germline ends. The CDR3 extends over 14 amino acids.

CDR3 nucleotide sequence: TGTGCCAGCAGCCCGCCCGGGGACTTCTACGAGCAGTACTTC. Its protein is CASSPPGDFYEQYF. The chain links TRBV7-9 to TRBJ2-7; D possibly corresponds to TRBD2 (6 bases). Germline CDR1 SEHNR, CDR2 FQNEAQ (reference sequence). This CDR3 is built from 14 residues. The ends were cut back, 5 bases at V and 3 bases at J, with 14 bases in the middle. The whole variable domain, filled in from reference TRBV7-9 and TRBJ2-7, reads DTGVSQNPRHKITKRGQNVTFRCDPISEHNRLYWYRQTLGQGPEFLTYFQNEAQLEKSRLLSDRFSAERPKGSFSTLEIQRTEQGDSAMYLCASSPPGDFYEQYFGPGTRLTVT.

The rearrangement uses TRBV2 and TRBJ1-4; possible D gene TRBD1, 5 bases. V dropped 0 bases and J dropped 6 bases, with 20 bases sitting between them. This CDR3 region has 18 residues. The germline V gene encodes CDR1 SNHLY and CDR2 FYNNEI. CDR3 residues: CASSEALPGQEIYEKLFF. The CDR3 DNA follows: TGTGCCAGCAGTGAAGCGCTTCCGGGGCAGGAGATATATGAAAAACTGTTTTTT.

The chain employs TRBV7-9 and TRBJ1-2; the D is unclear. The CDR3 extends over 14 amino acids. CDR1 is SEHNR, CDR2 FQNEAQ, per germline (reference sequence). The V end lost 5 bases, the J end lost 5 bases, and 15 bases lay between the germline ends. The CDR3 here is CASSHDQMRYGYTF. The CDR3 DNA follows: TGTGCCAGCAGCCACGATCAGATGCGATATGGCTACACCTTC.

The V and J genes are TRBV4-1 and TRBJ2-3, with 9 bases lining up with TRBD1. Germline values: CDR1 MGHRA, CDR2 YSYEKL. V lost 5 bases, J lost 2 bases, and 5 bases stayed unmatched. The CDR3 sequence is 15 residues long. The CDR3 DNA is TGCGCCAGCAGCACCAGACAGGGGGACACAGATACGCAGTATTTT. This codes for CASSTRQGDTDTQYF.

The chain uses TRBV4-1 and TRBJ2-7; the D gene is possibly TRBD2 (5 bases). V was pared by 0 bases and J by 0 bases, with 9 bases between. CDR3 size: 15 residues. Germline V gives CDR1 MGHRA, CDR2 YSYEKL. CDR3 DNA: TGCGCCAGCAGCCAAGAAGCACTAGGCTCCTACGAGCAGTACTTC. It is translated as CASSQEALGSYEQYF.

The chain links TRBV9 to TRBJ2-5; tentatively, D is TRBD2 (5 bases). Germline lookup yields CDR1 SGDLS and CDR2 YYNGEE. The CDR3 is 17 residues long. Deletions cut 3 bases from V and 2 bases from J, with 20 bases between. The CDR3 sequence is CASSDLSGTYGQETQYF. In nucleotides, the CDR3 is TGTGCCAGCAGCGACCTATCGGGAACCTACGGGCAAGAGACCCAGTACTTC. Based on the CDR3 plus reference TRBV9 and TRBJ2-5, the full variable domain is DSGVTQTPKHLITATGQRVTLRCSPRSGDLSVYWYQQSLDQGLQFLIQYYNGEERAKGNILERFSAQQFPDLHSELNLSSLELGDSALYFCASSDLSGTYGQETQYFGPGTRLLVL.

CDR3 sequence: CASSQTGTGVDYEQYF. As DNA, the CDR3 is TGCGCCAGCAGCCAAACCGGGACAGGGGTCGACTACGAGCAGTACTTC. The chain couples TRBV5-1 to TRBJ2-7, with 10 bases that match TRBD1. The CDR3 extends over 16 amino acids. Germline lookup yields CDR1 SGHRS and CDR2 YFSETQ. Losses at the gene ends were 4 bases for V and 3 bases for J; bases not matched to a gene: 10.